The 4 T cell receptor beta chains given below trace back to one sample, sequenced in a study of long-term antiretroviral therapy in people with HIV. They ran version v3.0 of the immunoSEQ assay at survey level. Using immunoSEQ multiplex PCR, the repertoire was profiled, and TCRdb retains in-frame clones only, with some absent. The table shows around 19,000 clones, with roughly 75% occurring only once. Sequences were derived from unsorted PBMCs, sampled 2.9 years after starting antiretroviral therapy. These receptors all come from a woman in her 30s with HIV.

The CDR3 DNA is TGCGCCAGCAGCCAGCCACAGGGCCGGGGAGATACGCAGTATTTT. Translating it yields CASSQPQGRGDTQYF. This chain connects TRBV4-1 to TRBJ2-3; a weak D match, TRBD1 (6 bases). Germline V gives CDR1 MGHRA, CDR2 YSYEKL. The CDR3 runs to 15 residues. Trimming removed 3 bases at V and 5 bases at J, with 15 bases between.

The chain has TRBV11-2 and TRBJ1-5; tentative D call: TRBD1 (6 bases). The CDR3 is made up of 17 amino acids. The V gene's germline CDR1 is SGHAT and CDR2 FQNNGV. The V and J ends lost 0 bases and 0 bases respectively, with 12 bases between them. Written as DNA, the CDR3 is TGTGCCAGCAGCTTAGATCGGGGGCAGTATAGCAATCAGCCCCAGCATTTT. Protein: CASSLDRGQYSNQPQHF.

The chain joins TRBV5-6 to TRBJ1-1; tentative D call: TRBD1 (6 bases). Germline V CDR1 and CDR2: SGHDT, YYEEEE. The CDR3 is 16 residues long. V dropped 1 base and J dropped 4 bases, with 17 bases sitting between them. The CDR3 DNA reads TGTGCCAGCAGCTTGCAACAGGGAGGAGGGACCACTGAAGCTTTCTTT. It translates to CASSLQQGGGTTEAFF.

The chain is built from TRBV27 and TRBJ1-1; D not resolved. The V end lost 3 bases, the J end lost 4 bases, and 12 bases lay between the germline ends. The V gene's germline CDR1 is MNHEY and CDR2 SMNVEV (reference sequence). CDR3 length: 14 residues. Written as DNA, the CDR3 is TGTGCCAGCAGTTTTGGTACTTTGGGCACTGAAGCTTTCTTT. It is translated as CASSFGTLGTEAFF.